Shown below are 32 T cell receptor beta chains from a single sample sequenced in a study of blood T cell repertoires in COVID-19. The repertoire was sequenced with immunoSEQ multiplex PCR; TCRdb's copy has only in-frame clones and lacks some. The sample holds about 140,000 clones, about 90% seen once. The source material was peripheral blood. The receptors here all came from a man aged 60-69 years with active or convalescent COVID-19.

The chain joins TRBV7-2 to TRBJ2-7; 7 bases fit TRBD1. J was trimmed by 3 bases and V by 6 bases; bases with no gene match: 2. The CDR3 has 12 amino acids. Germline lookup yields CDR1 SGHTA and CDR2 FQGNSA. DNA of the CDR3: TGTGCCAGCAGGACAGGGATCTACGAGCAGTACTTC. Encoded protein: CASRTGIYEQYF. Full variable domain (missing parts from reference TRBV7-2 and TRBJ2-7): GAGVSQSPSNKVTEKGKDVELRCDPISGHTALYWYRQSLGQGLEFLIYFQGNSAPDKSGLPSDRFSAERTGGSVSTLTIQRTQQEDSAVYLCASRTGIYEQYFGPGTRLTVT.

The chain recombines TRBV7-9 with TRBJ2-3, with D tentatively TRBD2 (5 bases). The CDR3 consists of 16 residues. The ends were cut back, 5 bases at V and 2 bases at J, with 17 bases in the middle. The germline V gene has CDR1 SEHNR and CDR2 FQNEAQ (reference sequence). The CDR3 DNA sequence: TGTGCCAGCAGCCCCCGGGGAGCGGAAGTCACAGATACGCAGTATTTT. As protein: CASSPRGAEVTDTQYF.

The gene calls are TRBV7-2 and TRBJ2-3; TRBD2 matches at 8 bases. The CDR3 has 14 amino acids. With V trimmed by 5 bases and J by 6 bases, 7 bases remained unmatched. Germline loops: CDR1 SGHTA, CDR2 FQGNSA. CDR3 in amino acids: CASSTRLAWDTQYF. DNA of the CDR3: TGTGCCAGCAGCACGCGACTAGCGTGGGATACGCAGTATTTT. The full variable domain, with the rest looked up from reference TRBV7-2 and TRBJ2-3, is GAGVSQSPSNKVTEKGKDVELRCDPISGHTALYWYRQSLGQGLEFLIYFQGNSAPDKSGLPSDRFSAERTGGSVSTLTIQRTQQEDSAVYLCASSTRLAWDTQYFGPGTRLTVL.

The chain links TRBV2 to TRBJ2-7, with 13 bases aligning to TRBD2. The V segment lost 1 base and the J segment 5 bases; nucleotides outside the gene matches: 8. This CDR3 spans 17 amino acids. Germline V gene lookup returns CDR1 SNHLY and CDR2 FYNNEI. DNA of the CDR3: TGTGCCAGCAGTGAAGTCCGGACTAGCGGGAGAAACCACGAGCAGTACTTC. It is translated as CASSEVRTSGRNHEQYF.

This rearrangement joins TRBV5-6 to TRBJ2-5; D call uncertain. Trimming took off 4 bases at V and 5 bases at J, with 9 bases between the two ends. The length of the CDR3 is 12 residues. Germline lookup yields CDR1 SGHDT and CDR2 YYEEEE. Here the CDR3 reads CASSVRWETQYF. In nucleotides, the CDR3 is TGTGCCAGCAGCGTACGGTGGGAGACCCAGTACTTC.

This clone was recorded once. The rearrangement uses TRBV6-5 and TRBJ2-3; 8 nucleotides align to TRBD1. Per the germline V gene, CDR1 is MNHEY and CDR2 is SVGAGI. CDR3 length: 12 residues. V dropped 6 bases and J dropped 4; count of bases not matched to a gene: 0. This CDR3 is CASRTGADTQYF. CDR3 coding DNA: TGTGCCAGCAGGACAGGGGCAGATACGCAGTATTTT.

Notes on this clone: In the same sample, other DNA sequences code for this CDR3. The J gene is TRBJ2-5, the V gene TRBV18; 7 bases map to TRBD2. This CDR3 has 13 amino acids. J gave up 1 base and V 5 bases, and 1 base lay outside the gene matches. CDR1 and CDR2 (germline): KGHSH, LQKENI. The CDR3 loop reads CASSSGVQETQYF. The CDR3 DNA follows: TGTGCCAGCTCAAGCGGGGTCCAAGAGACCCAGTACTTC.

The CDR3 nucleotides are TGTGCCAGCAGTTTGCCTAGCGTGGAGACCCAGTACTTC. Translating it yields CASSLPSVETQYF. The rearrangement joins TRBV28 to TRBJ2-5, with D possibly matching TRBD2 (6 bases). V was trimmed by 3 bases and J by 5 bases, leaving 10 bases between them. Germline CDR1 MDHEN, CDR2 SYDVKM. This CDR3 has 13 residues.

The genes are TRBV12-5 and TRBJ2-2, with 8 nucleotides matching TRBD2. CDR1 is LGHNT, CDR2 FRNRAP, per germline. J gave up 8 bases and V 3 bases, and 14 bases lay outside the gene matches. This CDR3 region has 17 residues. The CDR3 nucleotides are TGTGCTAGTGGTTTCACCCCCAGGGCGGGAGGCCGGGGGGAGCTGTTTTTT. Translating it yields CASGFTPRAGGRGELFF.

The genes are TRBV6-2 or TRBV6-3 and TRBJ2-7, with 10 bases fitting TRBD2. In germline, CDR1 is MNHEY, CDR2 SVGEGT. There are 16 residues in the CDR3. J gave up 4 bases and V 2 bases, and 8 bases lay outside the gene matches. The DNA for the CDR3 is TGTGCCAGCAGTTACAACCCTAGCGGGAGACGTTACGAGCAGTACTTC. Amino acids: CASSYNPSGRRYEQYF.

This clone was picked up one time. This chain uses TRBV6-1 with TRBJ1-5; 9 nucleotides agree with TRBD1. With V trimmed by 1 base and J by 7 bases, 5 bases remained unmatched. The CDR3 loop spans 15 amino acids. Germline-derived CDR1 and CDR2 are MNHNS and SASEGT. The CDR3 DNA is TGTGCCAGCAGTGAAGGGACAGGGGCTTTCCAGCCCCAGCATTTT. Amino acids: CASSEGTGAFQPQHF.

The chain joins TRBV3-1 (or the pseudogene TRBV3-2) to TRBJ2-1; weak D call: TRBD2 (6 bases). There are 16 residues in the CDR3. Germline assignment: CDR1 LGHDT and CDR2 YNNKEL (reference sequence). Trimming pared 1 base from V and 5 bases from J, leaving 15 bases between. DNA of the CDR3: TGTGCCAGCAGCCAAGTTTATAGCGGCCCCCACAATGAGCAGTTCTTC. The encoded protein is CASSQVYSGPHNEQFF.

The CDR3, as DNA: TGTGCCAGCAGTTTAATCCGCAGGGGCCACGAGCAGTACTTC. The encoded protein is CASSLIRRGHEQYF. This chain joins TRBV28 and TRBJ2-7; tentatively, D is TRBD1 (6 bases). Germline-derived CDR1 and CDR2 are MDHEN and SYDVKM. CDR3 length equals 14 residues. Trimming cost V 2 bases and J 5 bases, with 13 bases left between them.

J is TRBJ1-1 and V is TRBV5-1; TRBD1 is a possible D gene (6 bases). Between the trimmed V and J ends, which lost 3 bases and 7 bases, there was a span of 19 bases. CDR1 is SGHRS, CDR2 YFSETQ, per germline. The CDR3 is 15 amino acids. The CDR3 reads CASSWGGPDKVEAFF. The CDR3 coding sequence is TGCGCCAGCAGCTGGGGGGGCCCAGATAAGGTTGAAGCTTTCTTT.

V usage is TRBV21-1 and J usage is TRBJ2-7; whether TRBD1, the table's D call, matches the DNA was not checked. TRBV21-1 is noted as a pseudogene. This CDR3 has 20 residues. For the CDR3, the DNA is TGTGCCAGCAGCAAGAACCCGCCCCCTCGAGGGACAGGGATGTCCTACGAGCAGTACTTC. Amino acids: CASSKNPPPRGTGMSYEQYF.

The chain uses TRBV25-1 and TRBJ2-5; weak D call: TRBD1 (5 bases). The CDR3 length is 15 residues. Looked up from germline, CDR1 is MGHDK and CDR2 is SYGVNS. V shed 7 bases and J shed 5 bases, with 20 bases lying between them. Written as DNA, the CDR3 is TGTGCCAGCACCCCTAGGGGTTCTGAGAGGGAGACCCAGTACTTC. Protein: CASTPRGSERETQYF.

The chain links TRBV7-2 to TRBJ2-7; D is unclear. Germline loops: CDR1 SGHTA, CDR2 FQGNSA. The V and J ends lost 2 bases and 0 bases respectively, with 8 bases between them. CDR3 size: 14 residues. The CDR3 nucleotides read TGTGCCAGCAGCTTAACGACTGCCTCCTACGAGCAGTACTTC. Translation gives CASSLTTASYEQYF.

The V and J genes are TRBV7-6 and TRBJ2-3; tentative D call: TRBD1 (6 bases). V lost 1 base, J lost 2 bases, and 13 bases lay in between. CDR1 and CDR2 from the germline V gene are SGHVS and FNYEAQ. The CDR3 sequence is 16 residues long. The CDR3: CASSLVGQRPTDTQYF. CDR3 in DNA: TGTGCCAGCAGCTTAGTCGGACAGAGACCCACAGATACGCAGTATTTT. Filled out from reference TRBV7-6 and TRBJ2-3, the complete variable domain reads GAGVSQSPRYKVTKRGQDVALRCDPISGHVSLYWYRQALGQGPEFLTYFNYEAQQDKSGLPNDRFSAERPEGSISTLTIQRTEQRDSAMYRCASSLVGQRPTDTQYFGPGTRLTVL.

The CDR3, as DNA: TGTGCCAGCAGTTTATGGGGACAGGGGGATAAGTACGAGCAGTACTTC. Translated, it gives CASSLWGQGDKYEQYF. The chain uses TRBV28 and TRBJ2-7, with 11 nucleotides matching TRBD1. CDR1 and CDR2 (germline): MDHEN, SYDVKM. V trimming: 0 bases; J trimming: 4 bases; junction bases outside the gene matches: 5. CDR3 size: 16 residues.

The rearrangement joins TRBV6-5 to TRBJ2-7, with 8 bases identical to TRBD1. Germline CDR1 and CDR2: MNHEY and SVGAGI. The CDR3 covers 15 residues. V shed 6 bases and J 1 base; nucleotides not matched to a gene: 8. The CDR3 loop is CASSSRQGRSYEQYF. In DNA form, the CDR3 reads TGTGCCAGCAGCTCCCGACAGGGGAGATCCTACGAGCAGTACTTC.

The chain combines TRBV19 with TRBJ2-5, with D possibly being TRBD1 (6 bases). The germline V gene has CDR1 LNHDA and CDR2 SQIVND (reference sequence). The CDR3 spans 15 residues. The V end was cut by 3 bases, the J end by 0 bases, with 11 bases between. This chain's CDR3 is CASSMPTGYQETQYF. The CDR3 DNA reads TGTGCCAGTAGTATGCCCACAGGGTACCAAGAGACCCAGTACTTC. Using reference TRBV19 and TRBJ2-5 for the parts outside the CDR3, the full variable domain is DGGITQSPKYLFRKEGQNVTLSCEQNLNHDAMYWYRQDPGQGLRLIYYSQIVNDFQKGDIAEGYSVSREKKESFPLTVTSAQKNPTAFYLCASSMPTGYQETQYFGPGTRLLVL.

As DNA, the CDR3 is TGCGCCAGCAGTGGACAGGCAAATCAGCCCCAGCATTTT. Its protein product is CASSGQANQPQHF. The chain employs TRBV10-2 and TRBJ1-5; D is possibly TRBD1 (6 bases). Between the trimmed V and J ends, which lost 4 bases and 4 bases, there was a span of 8 bases. In germline, CDR1 is WSHSY, CDR2 SAAADI. The CDR3 is 13 residues long.

This clone has a count of ten or more. The V gene is TRBV6-5, the J gene TRBJ1-1; no firm D call. V lost 2 bases and J lost 4, with 8 bases in between. The CDR3 runs 13 residues. Looked up from germline, CDR1 is MNHEY and CDR2 is SVGAGI. The CDR3 protein is CASSYETGTEAFF. In DNA form, the CDR3 reads TGTGCCAGCAGTTACGAGACTGGCACTGAAGCTTTCTTT.

CDR3 sequence: CASSDRGQGVSNQPQHF. Here the CDR3 DNA reads TGTGCCAGCAGTGACCGGGGACAGGGGGTAAGCAATCAGCCCCAGCATTTT. V usage is TRBV6-2 or TRBV6-3 and J usage is TRBJ1-5; 11 bases are a match to TRBD1. This CDR3 is built from 17 residues. Germline V gene lookup returns CDR1 MNHEY and CDR2 SVGEGT. After removal of 5 bases from V and 1 base from J, the junction contained 7 bases not matched to a gene.

The genes are TRBV11-2 and TRBJ2-7, with D perhaps TRBD2 (6 bases). CDR3 length: 14 amino acids. Trimming removed 0 bases from V and 4 bases from J, with 10 bases in between. Germline V gene data show CDR1 as SGHAT and CDR2 as FQNNGV. CDR3 region: CASSLDGRAYEQYF. In DNA form, the CDR3 reads TGTGCCAGCAGCTTAGACGGGAGAGCTTACGAGCAGTACTTC.

The rearrangement links TRBV6-4 to TRBJ2-7, with 9 bases lining up with TRBD2. The length of the CDR3 is 19 residues. Germline V lookup: CDR1 MRHNA, CDR2 SNTAGT. After removal of 5 bases from V and 5 bases from J, the junction contained 22 bases not matched to a gene. CDR3 in amino acids: CASSRPDVHGSGRNHEQYF. The CDR3 DNA is TGTGCCAGCAGTCGTCCGGACGTCCACGGGAGCGGGAGGAATCACGAGCAGTACTTC.

This clone was seen a handful of times. The rearrangement joins TRBV7-9 to TRBJ1-1; perhaps TRBD1 as D (5 bases). V was cut by 6 bases and J by 3 bases, with 26 bases left in between. Looked up from germline, CDR1 is SEHNR and CDR2 is FQNEAQ (reference sequence). CDR3 length equals 18 residues. The CDR3 sequence is CASSLPPIFRVRDTEAFF. The CDR3 nucleotides are TGTGCCAGCAGTCTCCCACCAATATTCAGGGTTAGAGACACTGAAGCTTTCTTT. Variable domain in full (rest from reference TRBV7-9 and TRBJ1-1): DTGVSQNPRHKITKRGQNVTFRCDPISEHNRLYWYRQTLGQGPEFLTYFQNEAQLEKSRLLSDRFSAERPKGSFSTLEIQRTEQGDSAMYLCASSLPPIFRVRDTEAFFGQGTRLTVV.

V usage is TRBV19 and J usage is TRBJ1-2; no clear D. This CDR3 spans 15 amino acids. V was shortened by 3 bases and J by 4 bases, with 15 bases between the two germline ends. Germline-derived CDR1 and CDR2 are LNHDA and SQIVND (reference sequence). The CDR3 reads CASSIGGGMGYGYTF. Here the CDR3 DNA reads TGTGCCAGTAGTATTGGCGGAGGCATGGGCTATGGCTACACCTTC.

This rearrangement joins TRBV7-8 to TRBJ2-1; 10 bases line up with TRBD2. J was trimmed by 5 bases and V by 5 bases; bases with no gene match: 6. This CDR3 is built from 15 residues. CDR1 and CDR2 from the germline V gene are SGHVS and FQNEAQ. The DNA for the CDR3 is TGTGCCAGCAGCCCTGCTACTAGCGGGAACAATGAGCAGTTCTTC. Its translation is CASSPATSGNNEQFF.

The chain links TRBV25-1 to TRBJ2-7; no definite D call. V was pared by 3 bases and J by 0 bases, with 15 bases between. This CDR3 contains 16 residues. CDR1 MGHDK and CDR2 SYGVNS come from the germline V gene. The CDR3 DNA reads TGTGCCAGCAGTGAGCGACTGGGTTCAGTCTCCTACGAGCAGTACTTC. This sequence encodes CASSERLGSVSYEQYF.

The gene calls are TRBV6-5 and TRBJ2-7; no clear D. This CDR3 has 15 amino acids. Trimming shortened V by 6 bases and J by 0 bases, and 15 bases separated the two germline ends. Looked up from germline, CDR1 is MNHEY and CDR2 is SVGAGI. The chain's CDR3 is CASSRETLSSYEQYF. DNA for the CDR3: TGTGCCAGCAGCCGCGAGACTCTTAGCTCCTACGAGCAGTACTTC.

This sequence joins TRBV19 and TRBJ2-3; D is unclear. CDR3 size: 15 residues. Germline CDR1 reads LNHDA; CDR2 reads SQIVND (reference sequence). Trimming removed 7 bases at V and 1 base at J, with 15 bases between. The CDR3 here is CASIFERLRTDTQYF. CDR3 DNA: TGTGCCAGTATTTTCGAGAGGCTCCGCACAGATACGCAGTATTTT.